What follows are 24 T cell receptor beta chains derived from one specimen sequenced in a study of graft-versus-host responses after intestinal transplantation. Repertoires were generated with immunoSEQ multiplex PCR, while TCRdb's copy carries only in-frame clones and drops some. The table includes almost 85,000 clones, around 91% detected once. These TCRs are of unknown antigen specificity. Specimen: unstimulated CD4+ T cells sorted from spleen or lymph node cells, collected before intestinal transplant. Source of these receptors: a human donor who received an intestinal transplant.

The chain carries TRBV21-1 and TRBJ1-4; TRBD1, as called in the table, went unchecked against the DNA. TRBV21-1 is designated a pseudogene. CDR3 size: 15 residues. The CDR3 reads CASSIRQATNEKLFF. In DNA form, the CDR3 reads TGTGCCAGCAGCATTCGACAGGCAACTAATGAAAAACTGTTTTTT.

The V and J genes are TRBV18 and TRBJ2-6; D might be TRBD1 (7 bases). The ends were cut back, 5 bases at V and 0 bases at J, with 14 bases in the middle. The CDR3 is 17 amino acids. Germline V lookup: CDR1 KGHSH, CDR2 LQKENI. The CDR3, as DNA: TGTGCCAGCTCAGCGGGACAGACCTACTCTGGGGCCAACGTCCTGACTTTC. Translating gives CASSAGQTYSGANVLTF. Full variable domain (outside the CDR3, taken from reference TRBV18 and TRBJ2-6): NAGVMQNPRHLVRRRGQEARLRCSPMKGHSHVYWYRQLPEEGLKFMVYLQKENIIDESGMPKERFSAEFPKEGPSILRIQQVVRGDSAAYFCASSAGQTYSGANVLTFGAGSRLTVL.

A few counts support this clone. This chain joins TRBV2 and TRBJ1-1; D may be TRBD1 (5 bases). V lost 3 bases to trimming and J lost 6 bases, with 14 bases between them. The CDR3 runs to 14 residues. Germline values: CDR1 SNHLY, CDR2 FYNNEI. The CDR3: CASSDQGNNAEAFF. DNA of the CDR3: TGTGCCAGCAGTGACCAGGGAAATAACGCTGAAGCTTTCTTT. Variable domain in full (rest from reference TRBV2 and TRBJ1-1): EPEVTQTPSHQVTQMGQEVILRCVPISNHLYFYWYRQILGQKVEFLVSFYNNEISEKSEIFDDQFSVERPDGSNFTLKIRSTKLEDSAMYFCASSDQGNNAEAFFGQGTRLTVV.

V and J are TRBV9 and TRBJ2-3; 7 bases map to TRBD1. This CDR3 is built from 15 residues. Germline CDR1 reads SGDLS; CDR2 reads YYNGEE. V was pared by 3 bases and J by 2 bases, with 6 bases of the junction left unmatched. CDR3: CASSGDSLITDTQYF. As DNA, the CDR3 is TGTGCCAGCAGCGGGGACAGCTTAATCACAGATACGCAGTATTTT.

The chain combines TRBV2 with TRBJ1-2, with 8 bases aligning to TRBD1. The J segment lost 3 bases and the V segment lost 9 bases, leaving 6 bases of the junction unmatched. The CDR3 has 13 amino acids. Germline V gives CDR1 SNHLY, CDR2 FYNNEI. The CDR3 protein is CASRTGSYYGYTF. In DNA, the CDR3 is TGTGCCAGTAGGACAGGGAGCTACTATGGCTACACCTTC.

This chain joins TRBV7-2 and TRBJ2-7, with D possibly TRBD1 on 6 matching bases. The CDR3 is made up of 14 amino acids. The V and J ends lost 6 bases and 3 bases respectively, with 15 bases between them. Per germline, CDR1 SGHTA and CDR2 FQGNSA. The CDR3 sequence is CASRPTGTSYEQYF. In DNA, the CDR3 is TGTGCCAGCAGACCCACCGGGACAAGCTACGAGCAGTACTTC.

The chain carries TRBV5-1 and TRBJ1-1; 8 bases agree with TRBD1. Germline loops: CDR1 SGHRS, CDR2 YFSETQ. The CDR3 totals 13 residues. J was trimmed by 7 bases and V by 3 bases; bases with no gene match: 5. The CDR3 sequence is CASSSIQGGEAFF. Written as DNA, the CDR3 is TGCGCCAGCAGCTCGATACAGGGGGGTGAAGCTTTCTTT.

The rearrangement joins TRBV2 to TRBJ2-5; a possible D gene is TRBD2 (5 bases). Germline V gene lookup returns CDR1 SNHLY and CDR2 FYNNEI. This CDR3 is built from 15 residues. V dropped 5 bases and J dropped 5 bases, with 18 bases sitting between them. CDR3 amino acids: CASSPLVGIGETQYF. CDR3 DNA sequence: TGTGCCAGCAGTCCACTAGTTGGGATTGGGGAGACCCAGTACTTC.

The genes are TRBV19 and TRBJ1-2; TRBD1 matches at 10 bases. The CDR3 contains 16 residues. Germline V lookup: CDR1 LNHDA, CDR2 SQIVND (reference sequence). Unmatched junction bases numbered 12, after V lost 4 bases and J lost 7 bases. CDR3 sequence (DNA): TGTGCCAGTAGTACGCGACAGGGGGCATCACTCGGTGGCTACACCTTC. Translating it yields CASSTRQGASLGGYTF.

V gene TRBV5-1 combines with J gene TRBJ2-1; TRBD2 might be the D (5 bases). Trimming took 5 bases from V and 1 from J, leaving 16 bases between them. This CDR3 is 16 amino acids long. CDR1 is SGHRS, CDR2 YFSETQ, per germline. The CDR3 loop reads CASSLGAGSSYNEQFF. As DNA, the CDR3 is TGCGCCAGCAGTCTGGGAGCTGGGAGTTCCTACAATGAGCAGTTCTTC.

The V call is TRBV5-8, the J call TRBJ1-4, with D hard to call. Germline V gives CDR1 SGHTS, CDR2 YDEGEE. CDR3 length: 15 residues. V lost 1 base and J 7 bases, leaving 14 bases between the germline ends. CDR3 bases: TGTGCCAGCAGCTTGAAGTTGGCAGGCCCTGAAAAACTGTTTTTT. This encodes CASSLKLAGPEKLFF.

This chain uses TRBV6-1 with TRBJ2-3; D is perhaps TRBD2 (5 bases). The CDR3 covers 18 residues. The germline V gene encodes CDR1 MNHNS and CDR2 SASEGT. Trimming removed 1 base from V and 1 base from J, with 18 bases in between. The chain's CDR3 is CASSEVSRAAKGTDTQYF. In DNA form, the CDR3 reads TGTGCCAGCAGTGAAGTGTCGCGGGCCGCCAAAGGCACAGATACGCAGTATTTT.

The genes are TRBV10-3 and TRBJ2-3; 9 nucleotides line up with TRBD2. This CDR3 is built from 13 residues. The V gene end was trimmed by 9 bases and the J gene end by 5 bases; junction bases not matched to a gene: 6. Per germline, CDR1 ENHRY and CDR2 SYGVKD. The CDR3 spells CAIRGGAEDTQYF. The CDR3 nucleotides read TGTGCCATACGCGGGGGGGCGGAAGATACGCAGTATTTT.

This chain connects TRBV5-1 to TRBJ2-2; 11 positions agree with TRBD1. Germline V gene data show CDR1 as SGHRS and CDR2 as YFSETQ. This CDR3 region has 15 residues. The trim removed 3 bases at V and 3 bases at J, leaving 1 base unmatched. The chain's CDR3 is CASSSGQGDTGELFF. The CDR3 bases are TGCGCCAGCAGCTCGGGACAGGGGGACACCGGGGAGCTGTTTTTT.

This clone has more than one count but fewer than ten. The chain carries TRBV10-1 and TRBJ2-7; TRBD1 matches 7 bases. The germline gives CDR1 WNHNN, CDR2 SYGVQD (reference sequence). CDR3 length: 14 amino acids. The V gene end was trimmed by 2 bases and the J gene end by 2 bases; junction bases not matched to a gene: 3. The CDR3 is CASSEGQDPYEQYF. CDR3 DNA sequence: TGCGCCAGCAGTGAGGGACAGGATCCCTACGAGCAGTACTTC.

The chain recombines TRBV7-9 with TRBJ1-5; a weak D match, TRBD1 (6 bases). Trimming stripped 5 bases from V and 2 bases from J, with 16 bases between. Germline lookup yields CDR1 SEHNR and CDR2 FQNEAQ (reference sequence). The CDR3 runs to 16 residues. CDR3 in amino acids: CASSHSGGLGNQPQHF. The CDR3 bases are TGTGCCAGCAGCCACTCGGGGGGCTTGGGCAATCAGCCCCAGCATTTT. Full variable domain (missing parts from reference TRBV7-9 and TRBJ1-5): DTGVSQNPRHKITKRGQNVTFRCDPISEHNRLYWYRQTLGQGPEFLTYFQNEAQLEKSRLLSDRFSAERPKGSFSTLEIQRTEQGDSAMYLCASSHSGGLGNQPQHFGDGTRLSIL.

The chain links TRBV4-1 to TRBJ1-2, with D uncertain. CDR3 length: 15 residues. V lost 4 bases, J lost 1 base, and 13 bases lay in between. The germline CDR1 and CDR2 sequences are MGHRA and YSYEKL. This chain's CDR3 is CASSPSPASNYGYTF. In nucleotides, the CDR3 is TGCGCCAGCAGCCCTTCGCCCGCTAGTAACTATGGCTACACCTTC.

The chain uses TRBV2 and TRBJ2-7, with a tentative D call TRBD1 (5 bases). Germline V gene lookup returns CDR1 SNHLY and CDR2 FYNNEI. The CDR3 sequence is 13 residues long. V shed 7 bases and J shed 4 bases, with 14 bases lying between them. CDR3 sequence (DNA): TGTGCCAGCAACGGCAGGGCCGAATACGAGCAGTACTTC. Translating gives CASNGRAEYEQYF.

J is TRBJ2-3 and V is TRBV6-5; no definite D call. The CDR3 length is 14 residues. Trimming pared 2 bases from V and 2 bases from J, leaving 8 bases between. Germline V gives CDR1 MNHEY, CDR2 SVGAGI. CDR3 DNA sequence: TGTGCCAGCAGTTACCGCCAGGACACAGATACGCAGTATTTT. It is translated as CASSYRQDTDTQYF.

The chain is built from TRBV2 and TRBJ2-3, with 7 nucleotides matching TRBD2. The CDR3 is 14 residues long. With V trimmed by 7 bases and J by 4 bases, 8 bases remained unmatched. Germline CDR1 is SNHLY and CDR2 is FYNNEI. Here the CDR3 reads CASISRGGPDTQYF. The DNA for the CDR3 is TGTGCCAGCATCTCCCGCGGGGGACCAGATACGCAGTATTTT.

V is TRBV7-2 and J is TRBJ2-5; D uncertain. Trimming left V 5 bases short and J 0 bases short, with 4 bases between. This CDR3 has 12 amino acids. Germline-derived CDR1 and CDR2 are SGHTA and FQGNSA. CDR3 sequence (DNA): TGTGCCAGCAGCCGGTACCAAGAGACCCAGTACTTC. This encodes CASSRYQETQYF.

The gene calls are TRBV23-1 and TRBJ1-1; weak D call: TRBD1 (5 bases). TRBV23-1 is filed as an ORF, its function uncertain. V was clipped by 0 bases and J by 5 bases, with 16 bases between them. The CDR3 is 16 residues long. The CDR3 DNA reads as TGCGCCAGCAGTCAATCGGCGTGGGGCCGGCGGACTGAAGCTTTCTTT. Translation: CASSQSAWGRRTEAFF.

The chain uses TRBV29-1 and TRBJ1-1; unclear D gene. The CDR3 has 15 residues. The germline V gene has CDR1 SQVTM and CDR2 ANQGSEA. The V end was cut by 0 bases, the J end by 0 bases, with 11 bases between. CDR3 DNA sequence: TGCAGCGTTGAAGATGGGCGCACCATGAACACTGAAGCTTTCTTT. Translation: CSVEDGRTMNTEAFF.

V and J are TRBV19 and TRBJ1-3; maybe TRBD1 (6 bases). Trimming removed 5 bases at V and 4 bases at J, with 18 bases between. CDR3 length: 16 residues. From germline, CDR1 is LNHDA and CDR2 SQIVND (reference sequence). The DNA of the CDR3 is TGTGCCAGTAGTCCCCGGTTGGGGCAGGGGGGAAACACCATATATTTT. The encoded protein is CASSPRLGQGGNTIYF.